These 19 T cell receptor beta chains originate from one sample sequenced in a study of early T cells in non-severe SARS-CoV-2 infection. MiXCR, applied by TCRdb to the 5' RACE reads, yields one record per CDR3 protein. The sample holds roughly 69,000 distinct CDR3 sequences; 8% to 10% are singletons and the top ten take roughly 16%. The sequencing used whole blood, collected at baseline. All receptors derive from an adult who was a healthcare worker with PCR-confirmed SARS-CoV-2 infection or an uninfected control (not recorded which).

This clonotype was recorded a few times. This chain joins TRBV28 and TRBJ2-1, with 7 bases matching TRBD2. Germline CDR1 and CDR2: MDHEN and SYDVKM. The junction had 7 bases not matched to a gene; V was cut back by 7 bases and J by 4 bases. The CDR3 runs 14 residues. The CDR3 nucleotides read TGTGCCAGCACCTTGGGAGGGCCTTACAATGAGCAGTTCTTC. Residues: CASTLGGPYNEQFF.

This chain joins TRBV28 and TRBJ1-6; D might be TRBD1 (5 bases). Germline-derived CDR1 and CDR2 are MDHEN and SYDVKM. This CDR3 contains 14 residues. The V and J ends lost 4 bases and 8 bases respectively, with 12 bases between them. CDR3 sequence reads: CASSWGGGYSPLHF. DNA for the CDR3: TGTGCCAGCAGTTGGGGCGGGGGGTATTCACCCCTCCACTTT.

The rearrangement links TRBV3-1 to TRBJ2-7, with D hard to call. This CDR3 region has 13 residues. Between the trimmed V and J ends, which lost 3 bases and 2 bases, there was a span of 8 bases. From germline, CDR1 is LGHDT and CDR2 YNNKEL (reference sequence). The CDR3 here is CASSHIATYEQYF. CDR3 in DNA: TGTGCCAGCAGCCATATAGCCACCTACGAGCAGTACTTC.

The chain is built from TRBV5-1 and TRBJ2-2; no reliable D call. The CDR3 contains 15 residues. The germline V gene encodes CDR1 SGHRS and CDR2 YFSETQ. V was shortened by 6 bases and J by 1 base, with 13 bases between the two germline ends. The CDR3 sequence: CASNYGQKNTGELFF. CDR3 in DNA: TGCGCCAGCAACTATGGGCAGAAGAACACCGGGGAGCTGTTTTTT. The full variable domain, rest sourced from reference TRBV5-1 and TRBJ2-2, is KAGVTQTPRYLIKTRGQQVTLSCSPISGHRSVSWYQQTPGQGLQFLFEYFSETQRNKGNFPGRFSGRQFSNSRSEMNVSTLELGDSALYLCASNYGQKNTGELFFGEGSRLTVL.

V and J are TRBV20-1 and TRBJ1-1; possibly TRBD1 for D (6 bases). The CDR3 totals 14 residues. CDR1 is DFQATT and CDR2 is SNEGSKA in the germline V gene (reference sequence). V was shortened by 4 bases and J by 1 base, with 13 bases between the two germline ends. The CDR3 region has the DNA TGCAGTGCTATGCGGCTGACAGGGAACACTGAAGCTTTCTTT. The encoded protein is CSAMRLTGNTEAFF.

The V gene is TRBV28, the J gene TRBJ2-5, with 10 bases matching TRBD2. The CDR3 is made up of 16 amino acids. The V and J ends lost 4 bases and 3 bases, in that order; junction bases with no gene match: 8. CDR1 is MDHEN, CDR2 SYDVKM, per germline. CDR3 nucleotides: TGTGCCAGCAGTTCTCTACAAGCGGGAGGGAAAGAGACCCAGTACTTC. Amino acids: CASSSLQAGGKETQYF.

The rearrangement uses TRBV5-5 and TRBJ1-1; 9 bases map to TRBD1. CDR3 length equals 18 residues. Germline-derived CDR1 and CDR2 are SGHKS and YYEKEE (reference sequence). J was trimmed by 3 bases and V by 5 bases; bases with no gene match: 17. This CDR3 reads CASRRDRELGVVDTEAFF. CDR3 nucleotides: TGTGCCAGCAGACGGGACAGGGAGCTGGGCGTGGTGGACACTGAAGCTTTCTTT.

The genes are TRBV20-1 and TRBJ2-2; D is uncertain. Germline loops: CDR1 DFQATT, CDR2 SNEGSKA (reference sequence). The CDR3 sequence is 12 residues long. Trimming cost V 6 bases and J 1 base, with 6 bases left between them. CDR3 in DNA: TGCAGTGCCTCCCAGAACACCGGGGAGCTGTTTTTT. This sequence encodes CSASQNTGELFF.

A word on this clonotype: At one boundary the junction diverges from the germline segment, which might be a read error. This chain connects TRBV28 to TRBJ2-1, with TRBD1 matching 8 bases. This CDR3 contains 16 residues. Germline values: CDR1 MDHEN, CDR2 SYDVKM. CDR3 DNA: TGTTCCAGCAGTTTATATGGGACAGGAATCTACAATGAGCAGTTCTTC. Encoded protein: CSSSLYGTGIYNEQFF. Full variable domain (outside the CDR3, taken from reference TRBV28 and TRBJ2-1): DVKVTQSSRYLVKRTGEKVFLECVQDMDHENMFWYRQDPGLGLRLIYFSYDVKMKEKGDIPEGYSVSREKKERFSLILESASTNQTSMYLCSSSLYGTGIYNEQFFGPGTRLTVL.

The chain recombines TRBV28 with TRBJ1-1; D possibly corresponds to TRBD1 (5 bases). The CDR3 is 11 amino acids. V was clipped by 10 bases and J by 5 bases, with 11 bases between them. Per germline, CDR1 MDHEN and CDR2 SYDVKM. CDR3 in amino acids: CAIRRGTEAFF. The DNA of the CDR3 is TGTGCCATCCGCCGGGGGACTGAAGCTTTCTTT.

The chain has TRBV5-1 and TRBJ1-1, with 7 bases lining up with TRBD1. Germline V gene lookup returns CDR1 SGHRS and CDR2 YFSETQ. The V segment lost 5 bases and the J segment 3 bases; nucleotides outside the gene matches: 7. The CDR3 length is 14 residues. CDR3 DNA: TGCGCCAGCAGGCCATTTGACAGGGACACTGAAGCTTTCTTT. This sequence encodes CASRPFDRDTEAFF. The variable domain in full, with the rest retrieved from reference TRBV5-1 and TRBJ1-1, is KAGVTQTPRYLIKTRGQQVTLSCSPISGHRSVSWYQQTPGQGLQFLFEYFSETQRNKGNFPGRFSGRQFSNSRSEMNVSTLELGDSALYLCASRPFDRDTEAFFGQGTRLTVV.

This clonotype was found many times. The junction and the germline gene differ at one end; a read error may be behind it. The CDR3, as DNA: TGTGCCAGCAGCACGCGATCAGCGGATCAAGGGACCCAGTACTTC. Translated: CASSTRSADQGTQYF. The J gene is TRBJ2-5, the V gene TRBV9; D is possibly TRBD2 (5 bases). The CDR3 contains 15 residues. CDR1 and CDR2 from the germline V gene are SGDLS and YYNGEE.

This clonotype has more than one count but fewer than ten. The V gene is TRBV9, the J gene TRBJ2-2; no clear D gene. Germline-derived CDR1 and CDR2 are SGDLS and YYNGEE. The ends were cut back, 0 bases at V and 7 bases at J, with 4 bases in the middle. The CDR3 is 12 residues long. DNA of the CDR3: TGTGCCAGCAGCGTAGGAGGCGGGGAGCTGTTTTTT. Translated, it gives CASSVGGGELFF.

This rearrangement joins TRBV23-1 to TRBJ1-6; D possibly corresponds to TRBD1 (5 bases). TRBV23-1 is sorted into the ORF group, with uncertain function. V lost 4 bases and J 10 bases, leaving 17 bases between the germline ends. The CDR3 runs to 15 residues. CDR3 loop: CASSRTGTLESPLHF. DNA of the CDR3: TGCGCCAGCAGTCGTACCGGGACTTTGGAATCACCCCTCCACTTT.

This clonotype appeared a few times. This chain joins TRBV2 and TRBJ2-1; D uncertain. The CDR3 contains 13 residues. Germline-derived CDR1 and CDR2 are SNHLY and FYNNEI. V was clipped by 6 bases and J by 7 bases, with 13 bases between them. The DNA of the CDR3 is TGTGCCAGCAGGGTCGGCTTGTGGAATGAGCAGTTCTTC. Its translation is CASRVGLWNEQFF.

This clonotype was seen repeatedly, ten times or more. The chain recombines TRBV18 with TRBJ1-1; D might be TRBD1 (5 bases). Germline-derived CDR1 and CDR2 are KGHSH and LQKENI. The CDR3 contains 14 residues. V lost 3 bases and J lost 2, with 10 bases in between. The CDR3 sequence is CASSPGTVNTEAFF. The DNA for the CDR3 is TGTGCCAGCTCACCCGGGACCGTTAACACTGAAGCTTTCTTT.

This clonotype was observed many times. This chain joins TRBV28 and TRBJ1-5; 7 positions agree with TRBD1. Losses at the gene ends were 7 bases for V and 0 bases for J; bases not matched to a gene: 9. CDR1 and CDR2 from the germline V gene are MDHEN and SYDVKM. This CDR3 has 16 residues. The CDR3 reads CASTSTGLYSNQPQHF. The CDR3 DNA sequence: TGTGCCAGCACGTCGACAGGGCTCTATAGCAATCAGCCCCAGCATTTT.

V is TRBV28 and J is TRBJ2-7; no reliable D call. This CDR3 spans 14 amino acids. V was shortened by 5 bases and J by 0 bases, with 11 bases between the two germline ends. The V gene's germline CDR1 is MDHEN and CDR2 SYDVKM. CDR3 sequence reads: CASSEGWSSYEQYF. Here the CDR3 DNA reads TGTGCCAGCAGTGAAGGGTGGAGCTCCTACGAGCAGTACTTC.

This clonotype was observed a few times. The rearrangement joins TRBV30 to TRBJ2-1, with TRBD1 identical over 8 bases. Germline loops: CDR1 GTSNPN, CDR2 SVGIG (reference sequence). The CDR3 sequence is 12 residues long. After removal of 5 bases from V and 6 bases from J, the junction contained 3 bases not matched to a gene. The DNA for the CDR3 is TGTGCCTGGGACAGGGGAGGCAATGAGCAGTTCTTC. It encodes CAWDRGGNEQFF.